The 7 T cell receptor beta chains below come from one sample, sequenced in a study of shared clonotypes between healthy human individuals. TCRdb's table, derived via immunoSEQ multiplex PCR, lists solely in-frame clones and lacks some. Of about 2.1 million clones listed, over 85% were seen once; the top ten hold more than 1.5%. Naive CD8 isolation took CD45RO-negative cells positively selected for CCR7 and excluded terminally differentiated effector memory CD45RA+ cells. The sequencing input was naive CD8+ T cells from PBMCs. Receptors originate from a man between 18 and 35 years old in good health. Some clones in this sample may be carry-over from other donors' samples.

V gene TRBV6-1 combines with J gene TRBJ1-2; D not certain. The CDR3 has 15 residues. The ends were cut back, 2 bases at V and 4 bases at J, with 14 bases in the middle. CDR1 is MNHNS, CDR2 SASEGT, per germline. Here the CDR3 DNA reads TGTGCCAGCAGTGAATTAGAAGGAGGGCCCTATGGCTACACCTTC. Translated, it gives CASSELEGGPYGYTF.

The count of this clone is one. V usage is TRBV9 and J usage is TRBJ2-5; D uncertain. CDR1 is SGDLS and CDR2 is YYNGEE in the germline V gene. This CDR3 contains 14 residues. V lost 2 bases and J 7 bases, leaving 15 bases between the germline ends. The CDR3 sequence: CASSVTGGTWTQYF. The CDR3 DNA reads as TGTGCCAGCAGCGTGACGGGTGGTACCTGGACCCAGTACTTC.

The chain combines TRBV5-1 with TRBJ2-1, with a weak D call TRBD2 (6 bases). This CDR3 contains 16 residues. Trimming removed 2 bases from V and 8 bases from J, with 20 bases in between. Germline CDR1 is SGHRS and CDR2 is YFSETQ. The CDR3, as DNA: TGCGCCAGCAGCTTTGGGGTAGCGGACCTGAGGGATGAGCAGTTCTTC. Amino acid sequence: CASSFGVADLRDEQFF.

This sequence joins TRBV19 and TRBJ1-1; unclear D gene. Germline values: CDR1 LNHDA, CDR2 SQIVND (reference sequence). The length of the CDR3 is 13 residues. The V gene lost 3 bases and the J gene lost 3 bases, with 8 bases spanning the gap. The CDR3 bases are TGTGCCAGTAGTATTTATCGGGACACTGAAGCTTTCTTT. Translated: CASSIYRDTEAFF.

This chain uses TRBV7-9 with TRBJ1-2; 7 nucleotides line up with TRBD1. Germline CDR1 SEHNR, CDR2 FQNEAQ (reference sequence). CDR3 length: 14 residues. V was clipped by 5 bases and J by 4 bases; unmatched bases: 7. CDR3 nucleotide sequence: TGTGCCAGCAGCCAGGCCGGGACAGCCTATGGCTACACCTTC. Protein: CASSQAGTAYGYTF.

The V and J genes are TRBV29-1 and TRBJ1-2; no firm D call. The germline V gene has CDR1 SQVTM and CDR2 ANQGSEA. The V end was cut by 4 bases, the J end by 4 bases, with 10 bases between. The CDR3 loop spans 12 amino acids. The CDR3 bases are TGCAGCGTTGCCCATGAGGGCTATGGCTACACCTTC. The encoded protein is CSVAHEGYGYTF. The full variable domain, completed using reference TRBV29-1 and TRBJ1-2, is SAVISQKPSRDICQRGTSLTIQCQVDSQVTMMFWYRQQPGQSLTLIATANQGSEATYESGFVIDKFPISRPNLTFSTLTVSNMSPEDSSIYLCSVAHEGYGYTFGSGTRLTVV.

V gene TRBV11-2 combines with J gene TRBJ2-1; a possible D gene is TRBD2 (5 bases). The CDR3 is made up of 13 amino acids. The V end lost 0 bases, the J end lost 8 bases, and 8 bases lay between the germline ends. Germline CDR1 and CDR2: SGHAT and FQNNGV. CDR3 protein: CASSLDRRDEQFF. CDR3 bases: TGTGCCAGCAGCTTAGACAGGCGGGATGAGCAGTTCTTC.